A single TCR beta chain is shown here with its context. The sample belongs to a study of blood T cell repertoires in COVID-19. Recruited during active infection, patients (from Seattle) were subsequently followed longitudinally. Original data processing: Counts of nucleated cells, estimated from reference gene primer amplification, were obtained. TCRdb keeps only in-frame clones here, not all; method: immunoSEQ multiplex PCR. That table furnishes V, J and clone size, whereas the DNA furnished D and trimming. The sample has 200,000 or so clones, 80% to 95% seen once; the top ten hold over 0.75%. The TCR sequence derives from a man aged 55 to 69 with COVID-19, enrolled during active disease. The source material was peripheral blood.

This chain's CDR3 is CASSQDGARANYGYTF. CDR3 in DNA: TGTGCCAGCAGCCAAGATGGGGCAAGAGCTAACTATGGCTACACCTTC. The chain joins TRBV14 to TRBJ1-2; TRBD1 might be the D (5 bases). The germline V gene encodes CDR1 SGHDN and CDR2 FVKESK. This CDR3 comprises 16 residues. Trimming took off 0 bases at V and 0 bases at J, with 11 bases between the two ends.